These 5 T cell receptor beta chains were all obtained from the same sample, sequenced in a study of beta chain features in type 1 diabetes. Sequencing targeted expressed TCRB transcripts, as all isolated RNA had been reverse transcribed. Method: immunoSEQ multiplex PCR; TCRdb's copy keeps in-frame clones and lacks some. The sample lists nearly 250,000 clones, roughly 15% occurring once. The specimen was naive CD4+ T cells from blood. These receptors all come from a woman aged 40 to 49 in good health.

The CDR3 reads CASSMWQDYGYTF. The CDR3 nucleotides read TGTGCCAGTAGTATGTGGCAGGACTATGGCTACACCTTC. The chain links TRBV19 to TRBJ1-2; D unclear. Trimming cost V 3 bases and J 3 bases, with 8 bases left between them. Germline-derived CDR1 and CDR2 are LNHDA and SQIVND (reference sequence). The CDR3 is made up of 13 amino acids.

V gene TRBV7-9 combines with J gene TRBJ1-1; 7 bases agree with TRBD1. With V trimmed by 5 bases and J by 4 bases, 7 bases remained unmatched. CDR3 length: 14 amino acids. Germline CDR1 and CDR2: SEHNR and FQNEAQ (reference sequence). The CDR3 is CASSTLQGPTEAFF. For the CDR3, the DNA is TGTGCCAGCAGCACTCTACAGGGGCCCACTGAAGCTTTCTTT.

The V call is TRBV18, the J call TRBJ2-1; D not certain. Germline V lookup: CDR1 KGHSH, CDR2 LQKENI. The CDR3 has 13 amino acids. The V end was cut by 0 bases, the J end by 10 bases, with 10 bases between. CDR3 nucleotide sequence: TGTGCCAGCTCACCACCGTCCGGGTCCGAGCAGTTCTTC. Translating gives CASSPPSGSEQFF.

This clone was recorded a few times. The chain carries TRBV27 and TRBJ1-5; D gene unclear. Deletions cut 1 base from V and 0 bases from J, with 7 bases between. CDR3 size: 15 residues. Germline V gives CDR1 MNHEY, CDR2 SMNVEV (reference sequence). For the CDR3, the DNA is TGTGCCAGCAGTTTATTGGCAGATAGCAATCAGCCCCAGCATTTT. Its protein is CASSLLADSNQPQHF.

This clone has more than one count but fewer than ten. CDR3 bases: TGTGCCACCAGCAGAGGGGAACTAGCGGGGGGGAATGAGCAGTTCTTC. Its protein is CATSRGELAGGNEQFF. The chain recombines TRBV15 with TRBJ2-1, with TRBD2 identical over 13 bases. The CDR3 is made up of 16 amino acids. Germline V CDR1 and CDR2: LNHNV, YYDKDF (reference sequence). Germline trimming cut 1 base from V and 7 bases from J; bases unmatched to any gene: 4.